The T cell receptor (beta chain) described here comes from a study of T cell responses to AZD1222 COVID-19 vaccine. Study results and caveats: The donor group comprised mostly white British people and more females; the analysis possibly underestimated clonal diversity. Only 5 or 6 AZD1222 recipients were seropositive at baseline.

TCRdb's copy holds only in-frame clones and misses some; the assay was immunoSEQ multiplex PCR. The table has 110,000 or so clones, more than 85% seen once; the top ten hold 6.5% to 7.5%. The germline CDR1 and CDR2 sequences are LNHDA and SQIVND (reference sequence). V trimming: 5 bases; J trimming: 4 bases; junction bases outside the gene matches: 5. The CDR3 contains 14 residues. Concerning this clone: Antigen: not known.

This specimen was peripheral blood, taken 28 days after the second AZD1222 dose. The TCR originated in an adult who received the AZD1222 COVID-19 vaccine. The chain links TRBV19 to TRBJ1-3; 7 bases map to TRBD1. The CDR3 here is CASSAGTVGNTIYF. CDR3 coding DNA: TGTGCCAGTAGTGCAGGGACAGTCGGAAACACCATATATTTT.